This T cell receptor (beta chain) was sequenced during a study of read filtering for tumor transcriptome and immune sequencing. Overall study: Patients were some 16 male and some 15 female, mean age approximately 60 years, range about 47 to 85.

Sampling of bone marrow took place during active disease in every patient. Findings and caveats of the study: Approximately 77% of IR-seq clonotypes had a single read, yet these held 3% to 4% of reads.

CDR3 length: 14 amino acids. J gave up 3 bases and V 1 base, and 6 bases lay outside the gene matches. Germline V gene sequence: CDR1 DFQATT, CDR2 SNEGSKA (reference sequence). As concerns this clonotype: The antigen remains unidentified. Since a much larger clone is just one base distant, this may be a read error.

The library was built from about 400 ng RNA with molecular barcoded adaptors for alpha/delta and beta/gamma chains. TCRdb independently ran MiXCR on the reads; one entry per CDR3 protein. The sample contains fewer than 90,000 distinct CDR3 sequences, 9% to 15% of which appear only once. The receptor's source is a donor older than 35 with multiple myeloma. The rearrangement uses TRBV20-1 and TRBJ2-7, with TRBD2 matching over 7 bases. Sequenced: a population of CD138-negative cells sorted from bone marrow. CDR3 DNA: TGCAGTGCTAGAGGGGAGGCTAGCGGCTACGAGCAGTACTTC. It encodes CSARGEASGYEQYF.